Listed here are 30 T cell receptor beta chains from one sample, sequenced in a study of siplizumab effects on memory and regulatory T cells. Repertoires were generated with immunoSEQ multiplex PCR, while TCRdb's copy carries only in-frame clones and drops some. The sample has about 100,000 clones, about 91% seen once. The sequenced sample was CD4+ T cells sorted from blood. The receptors were gathered from a human donor in good health.

The CDR3 protein is CASRGTGGTGELFF. Here the CDR3 DNA reads TGTGCCAGCAGAGGTACAGGGGGGACCGGGGAGCTGTTTTTT. The chain has TRBV27 and TRBJ2-2, with TRBD1 identical over 8 bases. After removal of 6 bases from V and 5 bases from J, the junction contained 5 bases not matched to a gene. Germline V gene data show CDR1 as MNHEY and CDR2 as SMNVEV (reference sequence). The CDR3 extends over 14 amino acids.

This clone has more than one count but fewer than ten. The V and J genes are TRBV7-2 and TRBJ1-6; D not resolved. CDR3 length equals 15 residues. Germline CDR1 and CDR2: SGHTA and FQGNSA. With 4 bases removed from V and 9 bases from J, the gap between germline ends came to 16 bases. CDR3 region: CASSSAAAWGSPLHF. As DNA, the CDR3 is TGTGCCAGCAGCTCGGCAGCAGCTTGGGGTTCACCCCTCCACTTT. Full variable domain (outside the CDR3, taken from reference TRBV7-2 and TRBJ1-6): GAGVSQSPSNKVTEKGKDVELRCDPISGHTALYWYRQSLGQGLEFLIYFQGNSAPDKSGLPSDRFSAERTGGSVSTLTIQRTQQEDSAVYLCASSSAAAWGSPLHFGNGTRLTVT.

The rearrangement joins TRBV18 to TRBJ1-5; no clear D gene. Germline loops: CDR1 KGHSH, CDR2 LQKENI. The V and J ends lost 2 bases and 0 bases respectively, with 8 bases between them. The CDR3 has 15 residues. In nucleotides, the CDR3 is TGTGCCAGCTCACCAGACGGCCCTAGCAATCAGCCCCAGCATTTT. Translation: CASSPDGPSNQPQHF.

The V call is TRBV5-4, the J call TRBJ1-4; D gene unclear. The CDR3 has 13 residues. Germline assignment: CDR1 SGHNT and CDR2 YYREEE (reference sequence). V was shortened by 0 bases and J by 8 bases, with 8 bases between the two germline ends. The CDR3 DNA sequence: TGTGCCAGCAGCTTGGGCGCCGACGAAAAACTGTTTTTT. Its translation is CASSLGADEKLFF.

This rearrangement joins TRBV28 to TRBJ2-7; D may correspond to TRBD1 or TRBD2 (5 bases each). This CDR3 is built from 12 residues. The V gene lost 10 bases and the J gene lost 2 bases, with 12 bases spanning the gap. Germline V lookup: CDR1 MDHEN, CDR2 SYDVKM. The DNA of the CDR3 is TGTGCCACCCAGGGTAGCGCCTACGAGCAGTACTTC. Protein sequence: CATQGSAYEQYF.

The chain joins TRBV4-1 to TRBJ1-5, with 10 bases aligning to TRBD1. Trimming cost V 1 base and J 3 bases; bases outside gene matches: 0. This CDR3 comprises 15 residues. Per the germline V gene, CDR1 is MGHRA and CDR2 is YSYEKL. The CDR3 nucleotides are TGCGCCAGCAGCCAAGGACAGGGGGCCAATCAGCCCCAGCATTTT. It is translated as CASSQGQGANQPQHF.

This rearrangement joins TRBV7-3 to TRBJ1-2; 7 nucleotides match TRBD1. The V gene end was trimmed by 5 bases and the J gene end by 3 bases; junction bases not matched to a gene: 3. CDR1 and CDR2 (germline): SGHTA, FQGTGA. This CDR3 is built from 13 residues. Here the CDR3 DNA reads TGTGCCAGCAGCCCGGGGACAGACTATGGCTACACCTTC. Its protein is CASSPGTDYGYTF.

This chain links TRBV13 with TRBJ2-7; D not resolved. Trimming cost V 5 bases and J 3 bases, with 11 bases left between them. The CDR3 consists of 13 residues. Per the germline V gene, CDR1 is PRHDT and CDR2 is FYEKMQ (reference sequence). CDR3 DNA sequence: TGTGCCAGCAGCCAGCGCCAGGTCTACGAGCAGTACTTC. Protein product: CASSQRQVYEQYF.

The chain couples TRBV2 to TRBJ1-2; D is unclear. The CDR3 loop spans 14 amino acids. Trimming removed 3 bases at V and 7 bases at J, with 15 bases between. Germline loops: CDR1 SNHLY, CDR2 FYNNEI. The CDR3 sequence is CASSDLAGRPGYTF. Here the CDR3 DNA reads TGTGCCAGCAGTGATTTGGCAGGCCGACCTGGCTACACCTTC.

A single count supports this clone. The chain carries TRBV10-3 and TRBJ2-3, with D maybe TRBD2 (5 bases). The CDR3 covers 14 residues. Germline V gives CDR1 ENHRY, CDR2 SYGVKD. The ends were cut back, 4 bases at V and 2 bases at J, with 10 bases in the middle. The CDR3 coding sequence is TGTGCCATCAGTGTTGGGCTAGCCACAGATACGCAGTATTTT. This codes for CAISVGLATDTQYF.

This sequence joins TRBV5-5 and TRBJ2-7; D may be TRBD1 (6 bases). CDR1 and CDR2 from the germline V gene are SGHKS and YYEKEE (reference sequence). This CDR3 has 16 amino acids. The V gene lost 4 bases and the J gene lost 0 bases, with 17 bases spanning the gap. The CDR3 DNA reads TGTGCCAGCAGCCACACAACACAGGGCAGCTCCTACGAGCAGTACTTC. It yields the protein CASSHTTQGSSYEQYF.

The rearrangement uses TRBV10-3 and TRBJ2-5, with TRBD1 as a possible D gene (5 bases). Germline CDR1 and CDR2: ENHRY and SYGVKD. CDR3 length equals 13 residues. V was clipped by 4 bases and J by 3 bases, with 9 bases between them. This chain's CDR3 is CAISARREETQYF. CDR3 coding DNA: TGTGCCATCAGTGCTCGCAGGGAAGAGACCCAGTACTTC.

The V call is TRBV25-1, the J call TRBJ2-7, with D maybe TRBD1 (6 bases). Germline assignment: CDR1 MGHDK and CDR2 SYGVNS. The CDR3 has 14 residues. Between the trimmed V and J ends, which lost 6 bases and 0 bases, there was a span of 12 bases. The CDR3, as DNA: TGTGCCAGCAGCCCCGACAGGACCTCCTACGAGCAGTACTTC. Its translation: CASSPDRTSYEQYF.

This rearrangement joins TRBV28 to TRBJ2-7, with 8 nucleotides matching TRBD1. Trimming at V came to 5 bases and at J to 2 bases, leaving 5 bases not matched to a gene. CDR3 length: 14 residues. CDR1 MDHEN and CDR2 SYDVKM come from the germline V gene. CDR3 sequence (DNA): TGTGCCAGCAGTCGAGCGACAGGGGCCTACGAGCAGTACTTC. Translating gives CASSRATGAYEQYF.

The chain recombines TRBV6-6 with TRBJ1-6; 8 bases line up with TRBD1. The CDR3 consists of 13 residues. Looked up from germline, CDR1 is MNHNY and CDR2 is SVGAGI (reference sequence). V dropped 6 bases and J dropped 8; count of bases not matched to a gene: 3. CDR3 residues: CASRTGDYSPLHF. The CDR3, as DNA: TGTGCCAGCAGGACAGGGGACTATTCACCCCTCCACTTT.

The V call is TRBV28, the J call TRBJ1-6; D call uncertain. V lost 2 bases and J lost 5, with 7 bases in between. CDR3 length: 14 residues. Germline V gene data show CDR1 as MDHEN and CDR2 as SYDVKM. CDR3 sequence: CASSLETDNSPLHF. For the CDR3, the DNA is TGTGCCAGCAGTTTAGAGACGGATAATTCACCCCTCCACTTT.

V and J are TRBV7-3 and TRBJ2-3; D unclear. V lost 4 bases to trimming and J lost 0 bases, with 17 bases between them. Germline CDR1 SGHTA, CDR2 FQGTGA. CDR3 length: 17 residues. Here the CDR3 reads CASSSSAPLGSTDTQYF. The CDR3 coding sequence is TGTGCCAGCAGCTCCTCCGCCCCCCTAGGGAGCACAGATACGCAGTATTTT.

The chain recombines TRBV6-5 with TRBJ2-4; 8 bases line up with TRBD2. CDR3 length: 15 residues. V lost 4 bases, J lost 6 bases, and 8 bases stayed unmatched. Germline V lookup: CDR1 MNHEY, CDR2 SVGAGI. CDR3 DNA sequence: TGTGCCAGCAGTTCCGCCGGGGGGGCGAGAAACATTCAGTACTTC. As protein: CASSSAGGARNIQYF.

J is TRBJ2-5 and V is TRBV27; D is tentatively TRBD1 or TRBD2 (6 bases each). Germline V gene data show CDR1 as MNHEY and CDR2 as SMNVEV (reference sequence). The V gene lost 8 bases and the J gene lost 0 bases, with 13 bases spanning the gap. The CDR3 covers 14 residues. The CDR3 DNA reads as TGTGCCAGCGCTAAGGGGGGATACCAAGAGACCCAGTACTTC. Its protein product is CASAKGGYQETQYF.

V is TRBV6-5 and J is TRBJ2-7, with TRBD1 matching 7 bases. From germline, CDR1 is MNHEY and CDR2 SVGAGI. This CDR3 contains 14 residues. The J segment lost 9 bases and the V segment lost 5 bases, leaving 13 bases of the junction unmatched. The CDR3 loop is CASSGHDRARGQYF. Here the CDR3 DNA reads TGTGCCAGCAGTGGTCATGACAGGGCCCGGGGGCAGTACTTC.

The chain links TRBV2 to TRBJ2-3; D is possibly TRBD2 (5 bases). With 10 bases removed from V and 2 bases from J, the gap between germline ends came to 13 bases. The CDR3 contains 13 residues. CDR1 and CDR2 (germline): SNHLY, FYNNEI. The CDR3 region is CATRPDSTDTQYF. The CDR3 DNA reads as TGTGCCACCCGTCCGGACTCCACAGATACGCAGTATTTT.

This clone was counted between two and nine times. This chain uses TRBV2 with TRBJ2-5; 8 bases match TRBD2. The CDR3 is 13 residues long. The trim removed 8 bases at V and 5 bases at J, leaving 7 bases unmatched. Germline CDR1 reads SNHLY; CDR2 reads FYNNEI. The CDR3 DNA sequence: TGTGCCAGCGGTCGGGAGGGTAGGGAGACCCAGTACTTC. Translating gives CASGREGRETQYF.

The chain couples TRBV7-2 to TRBJ2-4; D is perhaps TRBD1 or TRBD2 (6 bases each). V lost 0 bases, J lost 1 base, and 13 bases lay in between. This CDR3 comprises 17 residues. Looked up from germline, CDR1 is SGHTA and CDR2 is FQGNSA. The CDR3 DNA reads as TGTGCCAGCAGCTTAGCCGGGGGCGGATTGGCCAAAAACATTCAGTACTTC. It codes for CASSLAGGGLAKNIQYF.

V and J are TRBV19 and TRBJ1-1; D perhaps matches TRBD1 (5 bases). Germline V gives CDR1 LNHDA, CDR2 SQIVND (reference sequence). V shed 5 bases and J shed 5 bases, with 15 bases lying between them. There are 14 residues in the CDR3. The CDR3 sequence is CASSVGGSRTEAFF. The CDR3 DNA follows: TGTGCCAGTAGTGTTGGGGGTTCGAGAACTGAAGCTTTCTTT.

For the CDR3, the DNA is TGTGCCAGCAGCTTAGAACTGGCCGGCTATGGCTACACCTTC. It yields the protein CASSLELAGYGYTF. The rearrangement uses TRBV7-2 and TRBJ1-2; D is uncertain. V was shortened by 1 base and J by 4 bases, with 10 bases between the two germline ends. The length of the CDR3 is 14 residues. The germline gives CDR1 SGHTA, CDR2 FQGNSA.

The chain couples TRBV30 to TRBJ1-1; unclear D gene. This CDR3 contains 12 residues. Between the trimmed V and J ends, which lost 0 bases and 6 bases, there was a span of 8 bases. Germline assignment: CDR1 GTSNPN and CDR2 SVGIG (reference sequence). CDR3 sequence (DNA): TGTGCCTGGAGTGTCACCCCCCCTGAAGCTTTCTTT. Its translation: CAWSVTPPEAFF.

This clone has just a few counts. The genes are TRBV7-3 and TRBJ1-1; D possibly corresponds to TRBD1 (6 bases). Trimming cost V 4 bases and J 1 base, with 13 bases left between them. Germline values: CDR1 SGHTA, CDR2 FQGTGA. CDR3 size: 15 residues. The CDR3 protein is CASSSTGGSNTEAFF. The CDR3 DNA reads TGTGCCAGCAGCTCGACGGGGGGCTCGAACACTGAAGCTTTCTTT.

The chain is built from TRBV5-1 and TRBJ2-3, with D unclear. CDR1 and CDR2 (germline): SGHRS, YFSETQ. CDR3 size: 14 residues. Trimming pared 0 bases from V and 5 bases from J, leaving 10 bases between. The CDR3 DNA reads as TGCGCCAGCAGCTTGGGAGCTACCGGAGATACGCAGTATTTT. It specifies CASSLGATGDTQYF.

The V gene is TRBV7-6, the J gene TRBJ2-1; weak D call: TRBD2 (6 bases). The V end was cut by 2 bases, the J end by 0 bases, with 11 bases between. Germline V gene data show CDR1 as SGHVS and CDR2 as FNYEAQ. This CDR3 is 16 amino acids long. CDR3 nucleotides: TGTGCCAGCAGCTTAAGGGAGGAGAGCTCCTACAATGAGCAGTTCTTC. Translation gives CASSLREESSYNEQFF. The whole variable domain, filled in from reference TRBV7-6 and TRBJ2-1, reads GAGVSQSPRYKVTKRGQDVALRCDPISGHVSLYWYRQALGQGPEFLTYFNYEAQQDKSGLPNDRFSAERPEGSISTLTIQRTEQRDSAMYRCASSLREESSYNEQFFGPGTRLTVL.

This clone is a singleton in its sample. The rearrangement joins TRBV7-9 to TRBJ2-3, with D hard to call. This CDR3 is built from 12 residues. Deletions cut 5 bases from V and 2 bases from J, with 5 bases between. CDR1 is SEHNR and CDR2 is FQNEAQ in the germline V gene (reference sequence). The CDR3 coding sequence is TGTGCCAGCAGCCCGAACACAGATACGCAGTATTTT. Encoded protein: CASSPNTDTQYF.